The 27 T cell receptor beta chains presented below share a single source sample, sequenced in a study of identical twins. One entry per CDR3 protein results from TCRdb running MiXCR on the 5' RACE reads. The sample includes over 550,000 distinct CDR3 sequences, 7% to 7.5% seen only once; the top ten take around 1.6%. The data also belong to a second study, concerning yellow fever vaccine responses in identical twins.

Input material: PBMCs. The receptors here all came from a woman aged 18-29 years in good health.

This sequence joins TRBV10-3 and TRBJ2-7; TRBD1 is a possible D gene (6 bases). This CDR3 spans 13 amino acids. Germline CDR1 reads ENHRY; CDR2 reads SYGVKD. Trimming took 4 bases from V and 6 from J, leaving 13 bases between them. The CDR3 protein is CAISGQAEGEQYV. DNA for the CDR3: TGTGCCATCAGTGGACAGGCCGAAGGCGAGCAGTACGTC.

The chain couples TRBV28 to TRBJ2-1; TRBD2 matches 10 bases. The trim removed 3 bases at V and 12 bases at J, leaving 8 bases unmatched. This CDR3 spans 14 amino acids. Germline V gene sequence: CDR1 MDHEN, CDR2 SYDVKM. The CDR3 loop reads CASSFQSGRVRQFF. CDR3 nucleotides: TGTGCCAGCAGTTTCCAGAGCGGGAGGGTGAGGCAGTTCTTC.

This clonotype was counted ten times or more. Here the CDR3 reads CSPSSGGGEQFF. The CDR3 DNA reads TGCAGCCCATCTTCGGGCGGGGGTGAGCAGTTCTTC. This chain links TRBV29-1 with TRBJ2-1, with 7 positions matching TRBD2. The junction had 10 bases not matched to a gene; V was cut back by 8 bases and J by 9 bases. Germline CDR1 and CDR2: SQVTM and ANQGSEA. The CDR3 extends over 12 amino acids.

This clonotype appeared many times. The V gene is TRBV20-1, the J gene TRBJ2-2; D is perhaps TRBD1 (6 bases). Germline CDR1 and CDR2: DFQATT and SNEGSKA (reference sequence). Trimming cost V 0 bases and J 5 bases, with 10 bases left between them. This CDR3 is built from 14 residues. CDR3 loop: CSARESGDTGELFF. CDR3 nucleotides: TGCAGTGCTAGAGAGTCAGGGGATACCGGGGAGCTGTTTTTT.

There are a few counts of this clonotype. V usage is TRBV20-1 and J usage is TRBJ2-7, with a tentative D call TRBD1 (5 bases). This CDR3 is built from 12 residues. The V gene's germline CDR1 is DFQATT and CDR2 SNEGSKA (reference sequence). V gave up 7 bases and J gave up 0 bases, with 10 bases separating them. CDR3 residues: CSGGSSSYEQYF. In DNA form, the CDR3 reads TGCAGTGGGGGCTCTAGCTCCTACGAGCAGTACTTC.

This clonotype was observed at least ten times. The CDR3 DNA follows: TGTGCCAGCAGTCCCCGGTGGGATAGCAATCAGCCCCAGCATTTT. Protein product: CASSPRWDSNQPQHF. The J gene is TRBJ1-5, the V gene TRBV6-1, with no clear D. Looked up from germline, CDR1 is MNHNS and CDR2 is SASEGT. The CDR3 length is 15 residues. V shed 5 bases and J shed 0 bases, with 11 bases lying between them.

Ten or more counts support this clonotype. The rearrangement joins TRBV10-3 to TRBJ2-4; tentative D call: TRBD2 (6 bases). Germline lookup yields CDR1 ENHRY and CDR2 SYGVKD. V dropped 3 bases and J dropped 1 base, with 16 bases sitting between them. The CDR3 consists of 17 residues. The CDR3 protein is CAISDPRGEAAKNIQYF. As DNA, the CDR3 is TGTGCCATCAGTGACCCACGCGGGGAGGCCGCCAAAAACATTCAGTACTTC.

This clonotype showed up just a few times. V gene TRBV4-1 combines with J gene TRBJ2-5; 8 nucleotides match TRBD2. The junction had 20 bases not matched to a gene; V was cut back by 6 bases and J by 5 bases. The CDR3 has 18 amino acids. The germline V gene has CDR1 MGHRA and CDR2 YSYEKL. The CDR3 region has the DNA TGCGCCAGCAGTAAAATTCCCAAACTAGCGGTCCAGCGGGAGACCCAGTACTTC. Amino acids: CASSKIPKLAVQRETQYF.

This clonotype was recorded many times. The genes are TRBV20-1 and TRBJ1-4; D may be TRBD1 (5 bases). CDR1 is DFQATT, CDR2 SNEGSKA, per germline (reference sequence). V was pared by 7 bases and J by 0 bases, with 9 bases between. The CDR3 covers 13 residues. CDR3 DNA: TGCAGTGGGGGCAGCACAACTAATGAAAAACTGTTTTTT. Its translation is CSGGSTTNEKLFF.

This clonotype showed up just a few times. The J gene is TRBJ2-2, the V gene TRBV7-2; tentative D call: TRBD2 (6 bases). The CDR3 has 16 amino acids. CDR1 SGHTA and CDR2 FQGNSA come from the germline V gene. The V gene lost 2 bases and the J gene lost 4 bases, with 14 bases spanning the gap. The DNA of the CDR3 is TGTGCCAGCAGCTTATATACCGGGAGCGGCACCGGGGAGCTGTTTTTT. This translates into CASSLYTGSGTGELFF. Drawing the rest from reference TRBV7-2 and TRBJ2-2, the complete variable domain is GAGVSQSPSNKVTEKGKDVELRCDPISGHTALYWYRQSLGQGLEFLIYFQGNSAPDKSGLPSDRFSAERTGGSVSTLTIQRTQQEDSAVYLCASSLYTGSGTGELFFGEGSRLTVL.

The rearrangement uses TRBV12-3 or TRBV12-4 and TRBJ2-2; D is uncertain. Between the trimmed V and J ends, which lost 8 bases and 8 bases, there was a span of 9 bases. CDR3 length: 11 residues. In DNA, the CDR3 is TGTGCCAGCCTGGTCCGAGGGGAGCTGTTTTTT. It encodes CASLVRGELFF.

This chain joins TRBV7-6 and TRBJ2-7; D remains ambiguous. The germline gives CDR1 SGHVS, CDR2 FNYEAQ. The CDR3 runs 13 residues. Trimming stripped 5 bases from V and 4 bases from J, with 12 bases between. CDR3 nucleotide sequence: TGTGCCAGCAGCCCGAACTTGGGGTACGAGCAGTACTTC. As protein: CASSPNLGYEQYF.

The chain links TRBV20-1 to TRBJ1-1; the D gene is possibly TRBD1 (6 bases). CDR1 is DFQATT and CDR2 is SNEGSKA in the germline V gene (reference sequence). Trimming took 6 bases from V and 7 from J, leaving 21 bases between them. This CDR3 region has 14 residues. As DNA, the CDR3 is TGCAGTGCCCTACTAATCCGACAGGAAGGTGAAGCTTTCTTT. This encodes CSALLIRQEGEAFF.

There are a few counts of this clonotype. The CDR3 is CSAQDSAAEAFF. The CDR3 DNA is TGCAGTGCTCAGGACTCCGCCGCTGAAGCTTTCTTT. The chain uses TRBV20-1 and TRBJ1-1; unclear D gene. The CDR3 has 12 residues. Deletions cut 5 bases from V and 6 bases from J, with 13 bases between. From germline, CDR1 is DFQATT and CDR2 SNEGSKA (reference sequence).

This clonotype was detected many times. This chain connects TRBV12-3 or TRBV12-4 to TRBJ2-1; 8 bases align to TRBD1. The CDR3 loop spans 14 amino acids. J gave up 3 bases and V 7 bases, and 5 bases lay outside the gene matches. CDR3 amino acids: CASKGQEIYNEQFF. CDR3 sequence (DNA): TGTGCCAGCAAGGGACAGGAAATCTACAATGAGCAGTTCTTC.

This clonotype was observed a handful of times. The V gene is TRBV19, the J gene TRBJ1-2, with TRBD1 as a possible D gene (5 bases). V was clipped by 10 bases and J by 5 bases, with 14 bases between them. This CDR3 region has 12 residues. Germline lookup yields CDR1 LNHDA and CDR2 SQIVND (reference sequence). CDR3 sequence reads: CATRTPGYGYTF. CDR3 DNA sequence: TGTGCCACCCGCACCCCAGGGTATGGCTACACCTTC.

Notes on this clonotype: One end of the junction is discordant with germline, which a read error may explain. This chain links TRBV12-3 or TRBV12-4 with TRBJ2-7; 11 positions agree with TRBD1. The CDR3 is 18 residues long. CDR3 in DNA: TGTACCAGCAGTTCCCCGTCCTCCGGACAGGGGGCCTCCTACGAGCAGTACTTC. This gives the protein CTSSSPSSGQGASYEQYF.

This clonotype was observed many times. V is TRBV15 and J is TRBJ2-1; 10 bases fit TRBD1. Germline V gene sequence: CDR1 LNHNV, CDR2 YYDKDF (reference sequence). The CDR3 totals 18 residues. The trim removed 0 bases at V and 2 bases at J, leaving 7 bases unmatched. This chain's CDR3 is CATSRDRVGTGAYNEQFF. In DNA form, the CDR3 reads TGTGCCACCAGCAGAGATAGGGTCGGGACAGGGGCCTACAATGAGCAGTTCTTC.

The rearrangement joins TRBV11-2 to TRBJ2-7; 14 bases map to TRBD2. Germline V CDR1 and CDR2: SGHAT, FQNNGV. The V and J ends lost 4 bases and 2 bases, in that order; junction bases with no gene match: 4. CDR3 length: 16 residues. The CDR3 DNA reads as TGTGCCAGCAGCTGGACTAGCGGGGGGCCCCCCTACGAGCAGTACGTC. Its translation is CASSWTSGGPPYEQYV.

V is TRBV7-9 and J is TRBJ2-1; no clear D gene. The CDR3 sequence is 17 residues long. V shed 5 bases and J shed 0 bases, with 17 bases lying between them. Germline loops: CDR1 SEHNR, CDR2 FQNEAQ (reference sequence). The DNA for the CDR3 is TGTGCCAGCAGCCAACTCCTCCCTTTGAGCTCCTACAATGAGCAGTTCTTC. It codes for CASSQLLPLSSYNEQFF.

This clonotype has just a few counts. The rearrangement uses TRBV12-3 or TRBV12-4 and TRBJ1-2; 9 nucleotides line up with TRBD1. V was pared by 0 bases and J by 8 bases, with 4 bases of the junction left unmatched. The CDR3 loop spans 14 amino acids. CDR3 coding DNA: TGTGCCAGCAGTTTAGCGGGACAGGGTGGCGGCTACACCTTC. Amino acids: CASSLAGQGGGYTF.

This chain joins TRBV5-5 and TRBJ2-3, with a possible D match to TRBD1 (5 bases). Trimming took off 6 bases at V and 1 base at J, with 18 bases between the two ends. The CDR3 length is 16 residues. The germline V gene has CDR1 SGHKS and CDR2 YYEKEE (reference sequence). CDR3 sequence reads: CASTVTLRAGTDTQYF. CDR3 nucleotides: TGTGCCAGCACCGTAACCCTCAGGGCTGGCACAGATACGCAGTATTTT. Full variable domain (rest looked up from reference TRBV5-5 and TRBJ2-3): DAGVTQSPTHLIKTRGQQVTLRCSPISGHKSVSWYQQVLGQGPQFIFQYYEKEERGRGNFPDRFSARQFPNYSSELNVNALLLGDSALYLCASTVTLRAGTDTQYFGPGTRLTVL.

There are many counts of this clonotype. The rearrangement uses TRBV7-8 and TRBJ2-2; 8 bases are shared with TRBD2. Germline V gene sequence: CDR1 SGHVS, CDR2 FQNEAQ. The CDR3 loop spans 17 amino acids. V was pared by 1 base and J by 0 bases, with 4 bases of the junction left unmatched. As DNA, the CDR3 is TGTGCCAGCAGCTTAGTGGCGGGGGGACCGAACACCGGGGAGCTGTTTTTT. It specifies CASSLVAGGPNTGELFF. The complete variable domain, with remaining parts taken from reference TRBV7-8 and TRBJ2-2, reads GAGVSQSPRYKVAKRGQDVALRCDPISGHVSLFWYQQALGQGPEFLTYFQNEAQLDKSGLPSDRFFAERPEGSVSTLKIQRTQQEDSAVYLCASSLVAGGPNTGELFFGEGSRLTVL.

This chain links TRBV6-5 with TRBJ2-3; TRBD2 matches at 9 bases. V was pared by 2 bases and J by 6 bases, with 9 bases of the junction left unmatched. Per the germline V gene, CDR1 is MNHEY and CDR2 is SVGAGI. CDR3 size: 16 residues. The CDR3 DNA sequence: TGTGCCAGCAGTTACGCGGAACTGGCGGGAGGGGATACGCAGTATTTT. This sequence encodes CASSYAELAGGDTQYF.

The rearrangement uses TRBV20-1 and TRBJ2-7; no definite D call. The germline gives CDR1 DFQATT, CDR2 SNEGSKA (reference sequence). The V and J ends lost 3 bases and 1 base respectively, with 4 bases between them. The CDR3 loop spans 11 amino acids. The CDR3 here is CSARLSYEQYV. For the CDR3, the DNA is TGCAGTGCTAGGTTGTCCTACGAGCAGTACGTC.

In its sample, this clonotype was seen many times. The chain carries TRBV12-3 or TRBV12-4 and TRBJ1-3; tentative D call: TRBD1 (5 bases). V dropped 4 bases and J dropped 2 bases, with 12 bases sitting between them. The CDR3 is made up of 15 amino acids. CDR3 sequence (DNA): TGTGCCAGCAGTTGGGACGGATTTCCTGGAAACACCATATATTTT. Protein: CASSWDGFPGNTIYF.

This clonotype showed up just once. The chain employs TRBV20-1 and TRBJ2-7; D perhaps matches TRBD2 (6 bases). V lost 0 bases and J 6 bases, leaving 18 bases between the germline ends. CDR3 length: 15 amino acids. The V gene's germline CDR1 is DFQATT and CDR2 SNEGSKA (reference sequence). The CDR3 nucleotides are TGCAGTGCTAGAGAATTGGGAGGACTATTGCCCGAGCAGTACGTC. Its protein product is CSARELGGLLPEQYV.